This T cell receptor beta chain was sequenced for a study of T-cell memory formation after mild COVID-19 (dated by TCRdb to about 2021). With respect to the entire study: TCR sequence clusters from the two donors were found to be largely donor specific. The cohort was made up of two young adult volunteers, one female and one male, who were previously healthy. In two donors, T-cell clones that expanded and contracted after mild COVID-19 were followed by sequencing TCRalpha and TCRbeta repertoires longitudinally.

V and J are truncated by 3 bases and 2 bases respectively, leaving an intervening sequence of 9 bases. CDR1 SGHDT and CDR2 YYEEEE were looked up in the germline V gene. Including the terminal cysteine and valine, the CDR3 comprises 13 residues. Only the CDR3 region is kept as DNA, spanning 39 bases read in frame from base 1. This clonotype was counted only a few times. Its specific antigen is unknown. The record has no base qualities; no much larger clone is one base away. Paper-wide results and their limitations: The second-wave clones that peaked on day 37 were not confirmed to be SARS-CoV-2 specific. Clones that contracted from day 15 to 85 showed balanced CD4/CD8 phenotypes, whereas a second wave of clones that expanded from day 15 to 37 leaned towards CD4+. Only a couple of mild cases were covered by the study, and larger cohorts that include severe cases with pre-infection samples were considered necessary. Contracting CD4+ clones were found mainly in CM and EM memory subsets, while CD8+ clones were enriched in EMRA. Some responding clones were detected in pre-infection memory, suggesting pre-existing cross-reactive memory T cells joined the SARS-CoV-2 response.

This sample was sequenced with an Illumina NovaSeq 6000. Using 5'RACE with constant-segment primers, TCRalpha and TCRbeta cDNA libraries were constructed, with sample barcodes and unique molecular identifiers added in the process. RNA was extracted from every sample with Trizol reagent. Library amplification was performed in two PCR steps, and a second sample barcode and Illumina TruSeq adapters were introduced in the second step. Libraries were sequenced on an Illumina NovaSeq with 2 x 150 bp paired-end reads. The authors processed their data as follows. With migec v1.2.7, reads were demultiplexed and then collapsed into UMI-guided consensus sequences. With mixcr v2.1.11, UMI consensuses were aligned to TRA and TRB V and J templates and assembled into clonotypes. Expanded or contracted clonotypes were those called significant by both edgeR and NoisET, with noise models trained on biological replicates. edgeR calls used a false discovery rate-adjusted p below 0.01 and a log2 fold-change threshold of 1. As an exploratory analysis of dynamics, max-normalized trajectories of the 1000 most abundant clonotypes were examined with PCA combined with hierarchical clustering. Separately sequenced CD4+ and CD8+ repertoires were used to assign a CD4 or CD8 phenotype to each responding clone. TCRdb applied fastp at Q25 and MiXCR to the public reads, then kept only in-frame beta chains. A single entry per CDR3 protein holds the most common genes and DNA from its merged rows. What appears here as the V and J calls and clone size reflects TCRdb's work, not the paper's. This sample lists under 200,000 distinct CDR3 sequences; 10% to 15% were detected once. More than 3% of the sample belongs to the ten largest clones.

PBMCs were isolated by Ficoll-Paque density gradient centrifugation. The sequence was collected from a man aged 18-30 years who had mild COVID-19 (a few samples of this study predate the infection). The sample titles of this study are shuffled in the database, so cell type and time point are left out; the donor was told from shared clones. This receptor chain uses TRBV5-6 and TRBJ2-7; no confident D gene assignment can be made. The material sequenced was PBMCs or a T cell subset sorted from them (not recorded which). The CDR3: CASSSRRTYEQYV. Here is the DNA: TGTGCCAGCAGCTCCCGGCGCACCTACGAGCAGTACGTC.